This T cell receptor (beta chain) was retrieved from a study of T cell repertoires in cytomegalovirus infection. Study background: It was the public TCR beta signatures that indicated both CMV infection and matching HLA type.

Whole-study findings and limits: Frequencies of public TCR beta families were cumulated, and this identified carriers of CMV plus the relevant HLA.

V lost 9 bases and J lost 10, with 15 bases in between. The CDR3 is made up of 11 amino acids. In germline, CDR1 is LNHDA, CDR2 SQIVND (reference sequence). In regard to this clonotype: Its antigen remains unknown.

TCRdb independently ran MiXCR on the reads; one entry per CDR3 protein. The sample includes around 710,000 distinct CDR3 sequences, under 35% seen only once; the top ten take about 12%. This TCR derives from a human donor in good health (CMV status not recorded). Some clones in this sample may be carry-over from other donors' samples. The V call is TRBV19, the J call TRBJ1-2; D not resolved. The source material was cultured CD8+ T cells from PBMCs, sampled from culture after CMV antigen stimulation. The CDR3 region is CASLGSGFYTF. The CDR3 coding sequence is TGTGCCAGCCTCGGGTCCGGATTCTACACCTTC.